The rows below give T cell receptor beta chains drawn from one sample of a study of control samples from healthy donors and cancer patients. Produced via immunoSEQ multiplex PCR; TCRdb's table is partial and in-frame only. The sample lists about 98,000 clones; roughly 83% were seen once. The sample was blood. Receptor source: a young woman in good health. CDR3s leave out the opening cysteine and the closing phenylalanine or tryptophan. A D gene is named only where the DNA matches it firmly.

V	D	J	CDR3
TRBV3-1/TRBV3-2	NA	TRBJ1-2	ASSQDAAGGYT
TRBV7-6	NA	TRBJ1-1	ASSLEGDTEAF
TRBV19	NA	TRBJ1-2	ASRAAKGNYGYT
TRBV30	NA	TRBJ1-2	AWSVDSYGYT
TRBV3-1/TRBV3-2	TRBD1	TRBJ1-2	ASSPRAGGYTNYGYT
TRBV18	NA	TRBJ1-6	ASSPDGSNSPLH
TRBV7-2	TRBD1	TRBJ2-4	ASSLGQALGIQY
TRBV10-3	NA	TRBJ2-5	AISAQQRETQY
TRBV30	TRBD1	TRBJ1-6	AWSLAGTGDSPLH
TRBV10-3	TRBD2	TRBJ2-5	AISGGGTETQY
TRBV19	NA	TRBJ1-2	ASSMIPVYGYT
TRBV5-1	TRBD2	TRBJ2-2	ASSWTSGNTGELF
TRBV10-3	NA	TRBJ1-5	AISESGGANQPQH
TRBV9	NA	TRBJ2-4	ASSVDGAGRNIQY
TRBV5-4	NA	TRBJ1-4	ASSHRESGEKLF
TRBV18	NA	TRBJ1-3	ASSPQGYSGNTIY
TRBV19	NA	TRBJ1-2	ASSRTENYGYT
TRBV7-8	TRBD1	TRBJ1-1	ASSFPGGGEAF
TRBV5-1	NA	TRBJ2-7	ASSLEASVYYEQY
TRBV15	NA	TRBJ2-7	ATSRGGGAGYEQY
TRBV19	NA	TRBJ1-5	ASSRRGSQPQH
TRBV27	NA	TRBJ2-5	ASSRTGVLETQY
TRBV2	NA	TRBJ2-3	ASSGGSTDTQY
TRBV7-2	TRBD1	TRBJ1-6	ASSRGTGSNSPLH
TRBV2	NA	TRBJ1-4	ASQGRNEKLF
TRBV30	NA	TRBJ1-2	AWWEGEGYT
TRBV5-1	NA	TRBJ1-1	ASSLGPGSNTEAF
TRBV18	NA	TRBJ2-5	ASSDLGRGETQY
TRBV9	NA	TRBJ2-6	ASSKSGSGANVLT
TRBV7-9	NA	TRBJ2-5	ASSLIGTQETQY
TRBV12-3/TRBV12-4	NA	TRBJ1-1	ASSLAIPEAF
TRBV6-5	NA	TRBJ1-1	ASKGRMNTEAF
TRBV4-1	TRBD1	TRBJ2-7	ASSQPGQGSYEQY
TRBV21-1	NA	TRBJ1-4	ASSKAGQGDEKLF
TRBV2	NA	TRBJ1-4	ASSGLAGAVSEKLF